A single sample gave rise to the 5 T cell receptor beta chains below, sequenced in a study of cytomegalovirus exposure and HLA in healthy donors (dated by TCRdb to 2016 to 2017). Receptor libraries were prepared by the immunoSEQ multiplex PCR assay. For the multiplex PCR, a mixture combining 60 forward primers for TCR Vbeta segments and 13 reverse primers for TCR Jbeta segments was used. As stored in TCRdb, this immuneACCESS dataset retains in-frame rearrangements with V and J assigned. A fraction of the clones does not appear; measured against another copy, unresolved V genes explain less than half of the discrepancy, and the remainder lacks a known reason. This sample lists around 61,000 clones; 60% to 70% were detected once. The top ten clonotypes cover around a sixth of the sample. The material sequenced was PBMCs. These TCRs come from a man aged 40-50 years in good health and CMV-seropositive.

This sequence joins TRBV7-8 and TRBJ1-1, with D possibly matching TRBD1 (6 bases). Trimming pared 3 bases from V and 1 base from J, leaving 6 bases between. The CDR3 length is 13 residues. CDR1 is SGHVS, CDR2 FQNEAQ, per germline. CDR3 sequence: CASSLGANTEAFF. CDR3 nucleotide sequence: TGTGCCAGCAGCTTGGGGGCGAACACTGAAGCTTTCTTT.

This clone was seen a few times. The V and J genes are TRBV19 and TRBJ2-7; TRBD2 agrees at 9 bases. V lost 5 bases, J lost 7 bases, and 15 bases stayed unmatched. Germline assignment: CDR1 LNHDA and CDR2 SQIVND (reference sequence). The CDR3 consists of 16 residues. For the CDR3, the DNA is TGTGCCAGTAGTTGGGGGGGGGCGGGAGGGCCATCAGAGCAGTACTTC. Translating gives CASSWGGAGGPSEQYF.

V is TRBV7-9 and J is TRBJ1-4; D might be TRBD1 (6 bases). The CDR3 totals 15 residues. The ends were cut back, 3 bases at V and 7 bases at J, with 15 bases in the middle. Germline V gives CDR1 SEHNR, CDR2 FQNEAQ (reference sequence). This CDR3 is CASSFLQGTVEKLFF. DNA for the CDR3: TGTGCCAGCAGCTTCCTACAGGGAACCGTTGAAAAACTGTTTTTT.

This clone appeared a few times. The V gene is TRBV5-1, the J gene TRBJ2-2, with a possible D match to TRBD1 (5 bases). The CDR3 has 16 residues. V shed 0 bases and J shed 0 bases, with 9 bases lying between them. From germline, CDR1 is SGHRS and CDR2 YFSETQ. In nucleotides, the CDR3 is TGCGCCAGCAGCTTGGGGTCAGGGACGAACACCGGGGAGCTGTTTTTT. As protein: CASSLGSGTNTGELFF.

This clone was observed a handful of times. At one end the junction does not follow the germline gene, possibly because of a read error. The rearrangement links TRBV7-9 to TRBJ2-5; D is unclear. In germline, CDR1 is SEHNR, CDR2 FQNEAQ (reference sequence). The CDR3 is made up of 14 amino acids. DNA of the CDR3: TGCGCCAGCAGCTTGAAGTTGCCTCGGGAGACCCAGTACTTC. Translated, it gives CASSLKLPRETQYF.